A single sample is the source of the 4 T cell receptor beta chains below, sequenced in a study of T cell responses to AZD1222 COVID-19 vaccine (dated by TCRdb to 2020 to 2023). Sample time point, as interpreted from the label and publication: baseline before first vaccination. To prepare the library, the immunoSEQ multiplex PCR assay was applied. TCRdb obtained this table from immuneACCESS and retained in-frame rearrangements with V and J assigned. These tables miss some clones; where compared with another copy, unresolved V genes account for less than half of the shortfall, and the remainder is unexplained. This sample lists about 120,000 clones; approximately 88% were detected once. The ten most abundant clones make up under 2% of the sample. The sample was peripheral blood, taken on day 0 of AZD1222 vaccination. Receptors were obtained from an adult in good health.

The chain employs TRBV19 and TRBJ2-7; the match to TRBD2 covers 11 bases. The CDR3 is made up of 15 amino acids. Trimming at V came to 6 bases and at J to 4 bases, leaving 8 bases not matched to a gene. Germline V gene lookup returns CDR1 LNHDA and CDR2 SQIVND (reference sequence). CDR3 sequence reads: CASSITGTSGYEQYF. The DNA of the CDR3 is TGTGCCAGTAGCATTACCGGGACTAGCGGATACGAGCAGTACTTC.

The CDR3 loop reads CASSLEGPYSNQPQHF. For the CDR3, the DNA is TGTGCCAGCAGCTTGGAGGGTCCTTATAGCAATCAGCCCCAGCATTTT. This chain joins TRBV7-8 and TRBJ1-5, with D uncertain. The CDR3 is made up of 16 amino acids. V lost 3 bases and J 0 bases, leaving 12 bases between the germline ends. Germline CDR1 is SGHVS and CDR2 is FQNEAQ.

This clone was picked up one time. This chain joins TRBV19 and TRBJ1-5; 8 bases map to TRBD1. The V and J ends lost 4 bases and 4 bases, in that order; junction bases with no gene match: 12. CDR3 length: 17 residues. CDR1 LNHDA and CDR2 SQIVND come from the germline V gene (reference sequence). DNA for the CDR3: TGTGCCAGTAGTACGGACAGGGAGACTCGCCTAAATCAGCCCCAGCATTTT. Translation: CASSTDRETRLNQPQHF.

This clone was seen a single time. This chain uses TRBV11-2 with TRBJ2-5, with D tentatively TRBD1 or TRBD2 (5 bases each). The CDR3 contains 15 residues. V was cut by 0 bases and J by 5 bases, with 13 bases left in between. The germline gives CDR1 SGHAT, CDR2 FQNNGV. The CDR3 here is CASSLDLDWGETQYF. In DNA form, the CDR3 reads TGTGCCAGCAGCTTAGATCTCGATTGGGGGGAGACCCAGTACTTC.